This TCR beta chain originates from a study of T cells in Graves' hyperthyroidism and ophthalmopathy. This clonotype was seen at least ten times. Its cognate antigen is unknown. TCR beta CDR3 sequences were amplified from RNA transcripts. A first-round RT-PCR of the TCR CDR3 used the HTBI primer set. From the multiplex PCR reads, TCRdb called clonotypes with MiXCR, one entry per CDR3 protein. The sample yields a few hundred thousand distinct CDR3 sequences, 16% seen once. Study observations and caveats: Progression to ophthalmopathy was predicted a median of 6.5 months early.

What was sequenced was blood. The source is a woman in her 30s with Graves' ophthalmopathy.

The DNA of the CDR3 is TGTGCCAGCAGTGAAGAAGGGATTGGAGCCTATGGCTACACCTTC. Translated, it gives CASSEEGIGAYGYTF. The chain carries TRBV2 and TRBJ1-2, with no clear D. The CDR3 sequence is 15 residues long. The germline V gene encodes CDR1 SNHLY and CDR2 FYNNEI. The V and J ends lost 1 base and 4 bases respectively, with 13 bases between them.